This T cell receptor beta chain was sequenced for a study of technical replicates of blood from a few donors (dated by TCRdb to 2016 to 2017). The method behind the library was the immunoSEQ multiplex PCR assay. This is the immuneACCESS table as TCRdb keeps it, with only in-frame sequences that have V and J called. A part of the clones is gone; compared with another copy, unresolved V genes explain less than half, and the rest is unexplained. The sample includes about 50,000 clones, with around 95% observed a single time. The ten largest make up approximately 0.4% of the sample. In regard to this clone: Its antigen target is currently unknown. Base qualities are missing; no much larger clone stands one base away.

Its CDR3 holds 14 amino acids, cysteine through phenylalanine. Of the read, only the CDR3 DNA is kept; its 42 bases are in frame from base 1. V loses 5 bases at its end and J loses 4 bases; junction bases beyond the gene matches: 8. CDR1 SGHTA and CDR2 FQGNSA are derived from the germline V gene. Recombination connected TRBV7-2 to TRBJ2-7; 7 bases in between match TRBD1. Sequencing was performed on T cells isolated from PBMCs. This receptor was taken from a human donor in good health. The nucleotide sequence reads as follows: TGTGCCAGCAGCATTGACACAGGGGCGTACGAGCAGTACTTC. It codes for CASSIDTGAYEQYF.